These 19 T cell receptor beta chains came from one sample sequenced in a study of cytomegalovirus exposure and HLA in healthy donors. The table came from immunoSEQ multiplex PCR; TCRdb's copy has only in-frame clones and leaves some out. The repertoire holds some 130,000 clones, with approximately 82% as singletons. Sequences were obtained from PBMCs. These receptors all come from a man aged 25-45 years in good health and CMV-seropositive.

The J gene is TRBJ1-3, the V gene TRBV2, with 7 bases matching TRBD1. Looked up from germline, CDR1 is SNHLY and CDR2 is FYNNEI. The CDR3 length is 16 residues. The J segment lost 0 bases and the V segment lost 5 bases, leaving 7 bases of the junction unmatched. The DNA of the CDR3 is TGTGCCAGCAGTTTCCAGGGACAGTCCTCTGGAAACACCATATATTTT. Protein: CASSFQGQSSGNTIYF.

The CDR3 sequence: CASSLASGRNSYNEQFF. In DNA, the CDR3 is TGTGCCAGCAGCTTAGCTAGCGGGAGGAACTCCTACAATGAGCAGTTCTTC. This chain uses TRBV7-9 with TRBJ2-1, with 10 bases identical to TRBD2. In germline, CDR1 is SEHNR, CDR2 FQNEAQ (reference sequence). This CDR3 has 17 amino acids. The junction had 2 bases not matched to a gene; V was cut back by 0 bases and J by 0 bases. Together with reference TRBV7-9 and TRBJ2-1, the CDR3 gives the full variable domain: DTGVSQNPRHKITKRGQNVTFRCDPISEHNRLYWYRQTLGQGPEFLTYFQNEAQLEKSRLLSDRFSAERPKGSFSTLEIQRTEQGDSAMYLCASSLASGRNSYNEQFFGPGTRLTVL.

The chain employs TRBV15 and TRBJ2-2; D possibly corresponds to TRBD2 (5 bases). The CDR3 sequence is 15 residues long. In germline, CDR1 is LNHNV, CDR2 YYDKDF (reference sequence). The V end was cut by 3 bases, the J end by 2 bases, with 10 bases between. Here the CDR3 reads CATSRDSLNTGELFF. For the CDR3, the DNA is TGTGCCACCAGCAGGGACTCCTTAAACACCGGGGAGCTGTTTTTT.

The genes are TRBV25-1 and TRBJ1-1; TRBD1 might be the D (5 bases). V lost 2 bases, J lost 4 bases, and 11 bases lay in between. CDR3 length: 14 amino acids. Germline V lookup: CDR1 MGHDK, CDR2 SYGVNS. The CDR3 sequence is CASSEQEGSTEAFF. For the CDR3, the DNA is TGTGCCAGCAGTGAACAGGAGGGGAGCACTGAAGCTTTCTTT.

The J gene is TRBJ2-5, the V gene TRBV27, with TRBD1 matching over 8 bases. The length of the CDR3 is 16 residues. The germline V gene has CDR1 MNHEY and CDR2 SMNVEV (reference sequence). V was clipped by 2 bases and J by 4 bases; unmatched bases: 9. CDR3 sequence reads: CASSLEKTGVGETQYF. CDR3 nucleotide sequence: TGTGCCAGCAGTTTAGAAAAGACAGGGGTAGGAGAGACCCAGTACTTC.

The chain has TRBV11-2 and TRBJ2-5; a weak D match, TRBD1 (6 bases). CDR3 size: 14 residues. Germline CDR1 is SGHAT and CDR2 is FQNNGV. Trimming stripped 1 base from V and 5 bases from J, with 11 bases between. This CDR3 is CASSLGQGSETQYF. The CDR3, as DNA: TGTGCCAGCAGCTTAGGCCAGGGGTCCGAGACCCAGTACTTC.

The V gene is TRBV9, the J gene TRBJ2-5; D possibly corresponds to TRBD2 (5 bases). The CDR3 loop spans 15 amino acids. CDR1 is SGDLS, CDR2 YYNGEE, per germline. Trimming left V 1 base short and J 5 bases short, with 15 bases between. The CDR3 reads CASSVQLEESETQYF. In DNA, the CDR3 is TGTGCCAGCAGCGTACAACTAGAGGAGTCGGAGACCCAGTACTTC.

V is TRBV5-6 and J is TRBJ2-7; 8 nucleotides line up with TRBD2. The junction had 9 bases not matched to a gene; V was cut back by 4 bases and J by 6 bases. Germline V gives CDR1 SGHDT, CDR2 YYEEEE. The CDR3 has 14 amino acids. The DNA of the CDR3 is TGTGCCAGCAGCCCCGAGCGGGGGAGGGGCGAGCAGTACTTC. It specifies CASSPERGRGEQYF.

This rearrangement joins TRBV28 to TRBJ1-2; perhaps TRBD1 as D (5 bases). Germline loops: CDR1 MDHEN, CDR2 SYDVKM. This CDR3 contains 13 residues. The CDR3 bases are TGTGCTACCGCCGTTGGGGCCCACTATGGCTACACCTTC. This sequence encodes CATAVGAHYGYTF.

In DNA form, the CDR3 reads TGTGCCAGCAGCTCTTCCTACGGGGGATATAATGAAAAACTGTTTTTT. Translated, it gives CASSSSYGGYNEKLFF. The J gene is TRBJ1-4, the V gene TRBV11-2; a possible D gene is TRBD1 (5 bases). CDR1 is SGHAT and CDR2 is FQNNGV in the germline V gene. The CDR3 contains 16 residues. Trimming removed 4 bases from V and 4 bases from J, with 16 bases in between.

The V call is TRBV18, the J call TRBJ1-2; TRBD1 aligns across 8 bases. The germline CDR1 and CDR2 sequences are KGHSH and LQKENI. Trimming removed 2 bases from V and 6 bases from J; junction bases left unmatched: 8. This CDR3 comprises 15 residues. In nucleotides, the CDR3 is TGTGCCAGCTCACCAGATATACAGGGGGTTAATGGCTACACCTTC. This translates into CASSPDIQGVNGYTF.

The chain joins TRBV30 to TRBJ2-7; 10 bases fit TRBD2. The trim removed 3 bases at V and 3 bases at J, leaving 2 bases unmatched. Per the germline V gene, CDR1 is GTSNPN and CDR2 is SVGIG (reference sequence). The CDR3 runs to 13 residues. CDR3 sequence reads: CAWRRTSGYEQYF. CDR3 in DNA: TGTGCCTGGAGGAGGACTAGCGGCTACGAGCAGTACTTC.

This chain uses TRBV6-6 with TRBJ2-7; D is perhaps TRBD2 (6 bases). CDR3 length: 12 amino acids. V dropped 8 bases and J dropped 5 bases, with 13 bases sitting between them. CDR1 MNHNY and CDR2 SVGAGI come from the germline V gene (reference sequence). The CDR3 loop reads CASRENLNEQYF. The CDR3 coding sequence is TGTGCCAGCCGGGAGAATTTGAACGAGCAGTACTTC.

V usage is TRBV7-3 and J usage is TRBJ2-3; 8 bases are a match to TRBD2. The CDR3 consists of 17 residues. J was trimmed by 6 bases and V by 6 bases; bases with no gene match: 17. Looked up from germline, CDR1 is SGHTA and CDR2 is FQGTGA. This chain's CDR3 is CASSSTGGGGLRDTQYF. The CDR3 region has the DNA TGTGCCAGCAGTTCCACCGGGGGCGGGGGGCTCCGCGATACGCAGTATTTT.

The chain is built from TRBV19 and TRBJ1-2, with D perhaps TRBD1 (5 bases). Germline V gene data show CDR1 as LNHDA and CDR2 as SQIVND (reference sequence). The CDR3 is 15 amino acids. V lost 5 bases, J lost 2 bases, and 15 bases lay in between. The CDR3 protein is CASSDTPGKNYGYTF. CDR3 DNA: TGTGCCAGTAGTGACACCCCAGGGAAAAACTATGGCTACACCTTC. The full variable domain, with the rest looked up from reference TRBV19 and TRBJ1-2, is DGGITQSPKYLFRKEGQNVTLSCEQNLNHDAMYWYRQDPGQGLRLIYYSQIVNDFQKGDIAEGYSVSREKKESFPLTVTSAQKNPTAFYLCASSDTPGKNYGYTFGSGTRLTVV.

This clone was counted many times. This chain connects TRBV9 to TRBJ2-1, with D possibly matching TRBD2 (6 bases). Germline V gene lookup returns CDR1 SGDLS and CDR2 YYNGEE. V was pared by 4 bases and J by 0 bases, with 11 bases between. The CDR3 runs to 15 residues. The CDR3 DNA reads TGTGCCAGCAGCCCTAGGGACTTCTCCTACAATGAGCAGTTCTTC. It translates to CASSPRDFSYNEQFF.

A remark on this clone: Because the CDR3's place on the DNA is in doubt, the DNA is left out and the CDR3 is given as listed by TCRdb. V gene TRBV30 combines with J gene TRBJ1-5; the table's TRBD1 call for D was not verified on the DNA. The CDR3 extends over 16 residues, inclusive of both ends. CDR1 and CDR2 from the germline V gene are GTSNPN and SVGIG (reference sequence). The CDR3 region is CAWSVRRARGNQPQHF.

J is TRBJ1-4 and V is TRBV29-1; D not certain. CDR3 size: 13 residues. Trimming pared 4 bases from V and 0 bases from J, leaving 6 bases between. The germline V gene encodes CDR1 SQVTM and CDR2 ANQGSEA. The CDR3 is CSVVWPTNEKLFF. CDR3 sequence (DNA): TGCAGCGTTGTATGGCCAACTAATGAAAAACTGTTTTTT.

The CDR3 DNA reads TGTGCCAGCAGCTTAAACGCGGGACTTGCGCGTGAGCAGTTCTTC. It translates to CASSLNAGLAREQFF. J is TRBJ2-1 and V is TRBV7-3, with D maybe TRBD2 (6 bases). From germline, CDR1 is SGHTA and CDR2 FQGTGA. With 1 base removed from V and 9 bases from J, the gap between germline ends came to 16 bases. CDR3 length equals 15 residues. The full variable domain, with the rest looked up from reference TRBV7-3 and TRBJ2-1, is GAGVSQTPSNKVTEKGKYVELRCDPISGHTALYWYRQSLGQGPEFLIYFQGTGAADDSGLPNDRFFAVRPEGSVSTLKIQRTERGDSAVYLCASSLNAGLAREQFFGPGTRLTVL.